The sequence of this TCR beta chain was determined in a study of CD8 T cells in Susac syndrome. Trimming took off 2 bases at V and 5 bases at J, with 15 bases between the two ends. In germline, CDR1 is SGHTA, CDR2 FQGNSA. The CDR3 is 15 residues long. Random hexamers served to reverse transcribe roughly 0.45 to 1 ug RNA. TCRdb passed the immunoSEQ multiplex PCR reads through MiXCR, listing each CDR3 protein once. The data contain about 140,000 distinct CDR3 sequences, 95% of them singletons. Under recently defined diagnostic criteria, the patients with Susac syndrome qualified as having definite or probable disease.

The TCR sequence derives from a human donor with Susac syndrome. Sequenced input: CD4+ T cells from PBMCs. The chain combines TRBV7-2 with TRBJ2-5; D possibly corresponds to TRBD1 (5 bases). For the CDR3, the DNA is TGTGCCAGCAGCTTAACCAGGGCCGTGAAGGAGACCCAGTACTTC. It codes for CASSLTRAVKETQYF.